This is a list of T cell receptor beta chains from one sample in a study of cytomegalovirus exposure and HLA in healthy donors. Profiling relied on immunoSEQ multiplex PCR, and the TCRdb table lists in-frame clones only, not all of them. The sample has 200,000 to 250,000 clones, approximately 70% seen once. The sequencing input was PBMCs. The receptors shown here come from a young woman in good health and CMV-seronegative. CDR3s include the opening cysteine and the closing phenylalanine or tryptophan. The order of the fields is D gene, J gene, clone size, V gene, CDR3 DNA, CDR3 protein. A D gene is named only where the DNA matches it firmly. Not every row has a clone size; where given, it reads once, few, many or a size class.

NA,TRBJ2-1,NA,TRBV14,TGTGCCAGCAGCCAAGTGGTCGCGGGACACAATGAGCAGTTCTTC,CASSQVVAGHNEQFF
TRBD1,TRBJ2-2,few,TRBV9,TGTGCCAGCAGCGTACAGGGGGCTTTAACCGGGGAGCTGTTTTTT,CASSVQGALTGELFF
TRBD1,TRBJ1-2,NA,TRBV15,TGTGCCACCAGCAGAGACTCGGGACAGGGTCGCTACACCTTC,CATSRDSGQGRYTF
NA,TRBJ1-4,NA,TRBV7-9,TGTTCCAGCAGCTTATCCAACCAACCAGGGGAAAAACTGTTTTTT,CSSSLSNQPGEKLFF
NA,TRBJ2-6,NA,TRBV19,TGTGCCAGTAAAGGACACAACTCTGGGGCCAACGTCCTGACTTTC,CASKGHNSGANVLTF
TRBD2,TRBJ2-1,NA,TRBV2,TGTGCCAGCATGGGCACTAGCGGCTTATCACTACCGTTCTTC,CASMGTSGLSLPFF
NA,TRBJ2-1,NA,TRBV6-6,TGTGCCAGCAGCCCCGTCAATGAGCAGTTCTTC,CASSPVNEQFF
TRBD1,TRBJ2-7,NA,TRBV29-1,TGCAGCGTCCCGGGACAGGGTGGCGAAATATACGAGCAGTACTTC,CSVPGQGGEIYEQYF
NA,TRBJ1-1,NA,TRBV5-1,TGCGCCAGCAGCGATGGAGGAGGGGTCACTGAAGCTTTCTTT,CASSDGGGVTEAFF
TRBD1,TRBJ1-2,NA,TRBV6-1,TGTGCCAGCAGGAGGGGGCCCTATGGCTACACCTTC,CASRRGPYGYTF
TRBD2,TRBJ2-1,NA,TRBV5-1,TGCGCCAGCAGCCCACCGGGACTAGCGGATTACAATGAGCAGTTCTTC,CASSPPGLADYNEQFF
TRBD1,TRBJ2-5,NA,TRBV13,TGTGCCAGCAGCTCAGCCGGGACAGGGGGAGGAGAGACCCAGTACTTC,CASSSAGTGGGETQYF
TRBD1,TRBJ2-5,NA,TRBV2,TGTGCCAGCAGTGACCCGGGACAGGGGGCTCGTATAGAGACCCAGTACTTC,CASSDPGQGARIETQYF
NA,TRBJ2-1,NA,TRBV7-9,TGTGCCAGCAGCCCGACAGTCAATGAGCAGTTCTTC,CASSPTVNEQFF
NA,TRBJ1-1,NA,TRBV27,TGTGCCAGCAGTTTAAAAGCCCCAGGGCCTTACACTGAAGCTTTCTTT,CASSLKAPGPYTEAFF
TRBD2,TRBJ2-7,NA,TRBV6-6,TGTGCCAGCAGCCCCCGCGGGGGTTTCCTCGCCCCCGAGCAGTACTTC,CASSPRGGFLAPEQYF
NA,TRBJ1-2,once,TRBV11-2,TGTGCCAGCAGCTCCCTGGGGGGTGACTATGGCTACACCTTT,CASSSLGGDYGYTF
TRBD2,TRBJ2-5,NA,TRBV7-9,TGTGCCAGCAGCTCCCCGACCATCAAGGCCCCTAGCGGAGAGACCCAGTACTTC,CASSSPTIKAPSGETQYF
NA,TRBJ1-2,few,TRBV6-8,TGTGCCAGCAGTTACGAGGCTAACTATGGCTACACCTTC,CASSYEANYGYTF
NA,TRBJ2-3,NA,TRBV5-5,TGTGCCAGCAGCTTGAGCAGCGCCGCTGGTACGCAGTATTTT,CASSLSSAAGTQYF
NA,TRBJ1-2,NA,TRBV10-3,TGTGCCATCAGTGATTCCCGGAGGGTCGGAGGCTACACCTTC,CAISDSRRVGGYTF
NA,TRBJ1-1,NA,TRBV7-2,TGTGCCAGCAGCCGAAATAGGCAGACGACAGGAAGAGGCACTGAAGCTTTCTTT,CASSRNRQTTGRGTEAFF
TRBD1,TRBJ1-2,NA,TRBV7-9,TGTGCCAGCAGCTCCAACGCCGGGACAGGGGGTCAGGGCTACACCTTC,CASSSNAGTGGQGYTF
TRBD1,TRBJ2-3,NA,TRBV2,TGTGCCAGCAGCGCAAGGGACAGGGTAACAGATACGCAGTATTTT,CASSARDRVTDTQYF
NA,TRBJ2-3,NA,TRBV7-9,TGTGCCAGCACCGAAGGTCAGAGGGCACCCACAGATACGCAGTATTTT,CASTEGQRAPTDTQYF
TRBD1,TRBJ2-3,NA,TRBV10-3,TGTGCCATCACGGGACAGTCCACAGATACGCAGTATTTT,CAITGQSTDTQYF
TRBD1,TRBJ1-1,NA,TRBV6-1,TGTGCCAGCAGGGAAGGACAGGGAAACCCGACTGAAGCTTTCTTT,CASREGQGNPTEAFF
TRBD1,TRBJ2-3,few,TRBV7-9,TGTGCCAGCAGCGCTGGACAGGGGTGGGCAGATACGCAGTATTTT,CASSAGQGWADTQYF
TRBD1,TRBJ2-7,NA,TRBV25-1,TGTGCCAGCAGTTGGACAGGGCCGGGGGAGCAGTACTTC,CASSWTGPGEQYF
NA,TRBJ1-1,NA,TRBV5-1,TGCGCCAGCAGCTTGGCGGTAGGGGAAACTGAAGCTTTCTTT,CASSLAVGETEAFF
NA,TRBJ1-1,NA,TRBV6-1,TGTGCCAGCCACGGGGGGGGGACTGAAGCTTTCTTT,CASHGGGTEAFF
TRBD1,TRBJ2-7,NA,TRBV5-8,TGTGCCAGCAGCTCGGGACAGAGCGAGCAGTACTTC,CASSSGQSEQYF
NA,TRBJ2-5,NA,TRBV11-2,TGTGCCAGCAGCCGTGACAGTCAAGAGACCCAGTACTTC,CASSRDSQETQYF
TRBD2,TRBJ2-1,NA,TRBV13,TGTGCCAGCAGCCTGACTAGCGGGGGTTATAACAATGAGCAGTTCTTC,CASSLTSGGYNNEQFF
NA,TRBJ1-1,NA,TRBV6-5,TGTGCCAGCAGTGTTTTGGGAGCCACTGAAGCTTTCTTT,CASSVLGATEAFF
TRBD1,TRBJ2-7,NA,TRBV7-9,TGTGCCAGCAGCCCTTCCGGGACAGGGAGCTCCTACGAGCAGTACTTC,CASSPSGTGSSYEQYF
NA,TRBJ2-7,NA,TRBV4-2,TGTGCCAGCAGCCCCGGAGCAGGGATCAAGTACGAGCAGTACTTC,CASSPGAGIKYEQYF
NA,TRBJ2-1,NA,TRBV9,TGTGCCAGCAGCGTAGCGGGGGTTACCCATGAGCAGTTCTTC,CASSVAGVTHEQFF
NA,TRBJ1-1,once,TRBV29-1,TGCAGCGTCTGGCTGGGCCCGAACACTGAAGCTTTCTTT,CSVWLGPNTEAFF
TRBD1,TRBJ1-2,NA,TRBV4-1,TGCGCCAGCAGCCAAGATCCCGGGACAGGGAAGGGCTACACCTTC,CASSQDPGTGKGYTF
NA,TRBJ1-5,NA,TRBV7-9,TGTGCCAGCAGCTTAGGCGGGGAAAGCAATCAGCCCCAGCATTTT,CASSLGGESNQPQHF
TRBD2,TRBJ2-3,NA,TRBV19,TGTGCCAGTAGTATAGGACAGCGGGGGGCCACAGATACGCAGTATTTT,CASSIGQRGATDTQYF
TRBD1,TRBJ1-1,few,TRBV2,TGTGCCAGCAAACAGGGGGTGGTGAACACTGAAGCTTTCTTT,CASKQGVVNTEAFF
NA,TRBJ2-2,NA,TRBV5-4,TGTGCCAGCAGCAGCGGTCGGGGGTTTGACACCGGGGAGCTGTTTTTT,CASSSGRGFDTGELFF
NA,TRBJ1-1,NA,TRBV11-2,TGTGCCAGCAGCCCCGTTTTTACTGAAGCTTTCTTT,CASSPVFTEAFF
NA,TRBJ1-3,NA,TRBV5-1,TGCGCCAGCAGCTTGGTAGGGGCTGGAAACACCATATATTTT,CASSLVGAGNTIYF
NA,TRBJ1-1,NA,TRBV2,TGTGCCCTCAGACAGGACTGGAACACTGAAGCTTTCTTT,CALRQDWNTEAFF
NA,TRBJ1-1,few,TRBV30,TGTGCCTGGAGTGTGAGCCAGGCTAACACTGAAGCTTTCTTT,CAWSVSQANTEAFF
TRBD2,TRBJ2-1,NA,TRBV29-1,TGCAGCGTTCAAGCGGGAGGATACAATGAGCAGTTCTTC,CSVQAGGYNEQFF
TRBD2,TRBJ2-2,NA,TRBV9,TGTGCCAGCAGACTAGCGGGGAACACCGGGGAGCTGTTTTTT,CASRLAGNTGELFF
TRBD2,TRBJ2-2,NA,TRBV7-8,TGTGCCAGCAGCCCCTATCCGGGACTAGCGGGAGTAGTAGCCGGGGAGCTGTTTTTT,CASSPYPGLAGVVAGELFF
NA,TRBJ1-5,NA,TRBV19,TGTGCCAGTAGTATCTCGAGGGCATTAGGCAATCAGCCCCAGCATTTT,CASSISRALGNQPQHF
NA,TRBJ1-2,NA,TRBV6-5,TGTGCCAGCAGCGCCGGGGAGGACCCTAACTATGGCTACACCTTC,CASSAGEDPNYGYTF